This TCR beta chain is from a study of identical twins. V lost 2 bases and J lost 9; bases outside the gene matches: 1. This CDR3 region has 12 residues. Germline V lookup: CDR1 DFQATT, CDR2 SNEGSKA (reference sequence). Regarding the study as a whole: Twins' excess sharing was less marked for out-of-frame beta sequences. Researchers reported excess low generation probability among twin-shared out-of-frame alpha sequences. Monozygotic twin pairs showed more out-of-frame TCR alpha sharing than models estimated.

Only a few counts were recorded for this clonotype. Its specificity is unknown. Addition of a universal primer site occurred through template switching, and cDNA carried unique molecular identifiers. TCRdb ran MiXCR on the 5' RACE reads and lists one entry per CDR3 protein. The sample shows 1.5 million to 2 million distinct CDR3 sequences, less than 35% of them seen only once. The clonotype originates from a newborn girl in good health. Sequencing was done on a sample of cord blood. The chain carries TRBV20-1 and TRBJ2-1; 10 bases match TRBD2. This CDR3 is CSARLAGVEQFF. The CDR3 nucleotides read TGCAGTGCTAGACTAGCGGGAGTTGAGCAGTTCTTC.